Below, one T cell receptor (beta chain) is given with its context. This record belongs to a study of tissue T cells after allogeneic stem cell transplantation. Overall study: Several lines of graft-versus-host disease therapy were given to all patients, all with gastrointestinal involvement.

Sequencing used immunoSEQ multiplex PCR; TCRdb keeps in-frame clones, though not all of them. The repertoire holds just over 25,000 clones, with about 90% as singletons. The CDR3 sequence is 15 residues long. Germline V CDR1 and CDR2: SGHNT, YYREEE (reference sequence). V lost 4 bases, J lost 3 bases, and 11 bases lay in between. The TCR was taken from an older male donor who later had graft-versus-host disease after an allogeneic stem cell transplant. Material: blood, obtained before transplantation. The J gene is TRBJ2-6, the V gene TRBV5-4; D not resolved. CDR3 amino acids: CASSLGPLGANVLTF. The CDR3 DNA reads TGTGCCAGCAGCCTGGGCCCTCTTGGGGCCAACGTCCTGACTTTC.